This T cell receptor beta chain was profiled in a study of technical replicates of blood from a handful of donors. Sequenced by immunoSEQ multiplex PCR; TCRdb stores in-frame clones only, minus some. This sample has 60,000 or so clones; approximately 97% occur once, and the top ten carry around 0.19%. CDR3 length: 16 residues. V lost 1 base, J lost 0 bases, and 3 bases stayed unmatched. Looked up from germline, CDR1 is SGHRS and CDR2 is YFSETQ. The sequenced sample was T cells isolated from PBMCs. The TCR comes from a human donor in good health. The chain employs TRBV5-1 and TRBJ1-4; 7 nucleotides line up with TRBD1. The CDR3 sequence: CASSLPRGATNEKLFF. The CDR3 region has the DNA TGCGCCAGCAGCTTGCCCAGGGGGGCAACTAATGAAAAACTGTTTTTT.